This T cell receptor (beta chain) was profiled in a study of cytomegalovirus exposure and HLA in healthy donors. Study-wide results and caveats: In vitro data verified a few CMV-associated chains as specific for CMV antigens. Diagnosis of cytomegalovirus status made by the classifier reportedly showed high specificity and sensitivity.

Germline V gene lookup returns CDR1 MNHNS and CDR2 SASEGT. This CDR3 is 11 amino acids long. Trimming removed 0 bases at V and 13 bases at J, with 7 bases between. About this clone itself: The antigen remains undetermined.

Amplification used 60 Vbeta primers and 13 Jbeta primers. Assay used: immunoSEQ multiplex PCR; TCRdb lists only in-frame clones, some missing. The sample has about 120,000 clones, approximately 80% seen once. This rearrangement joins TRBV6-1 to TRBJ1-5; TRBD1 is a possible D gene (5 bases). The clonotype was recovered from a female donor in good health and CMV-seronegative. The specimen sequenced was PBMCs. CDR3 sequence reads: CASSEAGAQHF. The CDR3 DNA is TGTGCCAGCAGTGAAGCTGGGGCGCAGCATTTT.